A selection of T cell receptor beta chains follows, all from one sample in a study of blood T cell repertoires in COVID-19. Sequencing was performed with immunoSEQ multiplex PCR; in TCRdb, only in-frame clones are kept and a portion is missing. The sample lists under 250,000 clones, over 80% occurring once. Sequenced sample: peripheral blood. These receptors were taken from a man younger than 45 who had recovered from COVID-19. The CDR3 runs from the conserved cysteine through the conserved F or W. Each record gives: D gene, clone size, V gene, J gene, CDR3 DNA, CDR3 protein. The D gene is left open where the match is weak. Expanded clones get a size class; other rows say once, few or many, or leave the size out.

D: .; size: .; V: TRBV14; J: TRBJ2-5; DNA: TGTGCCAGCAGCCTGGGCGGGAACCAAGAGACCCAGTACTTC; CDR3: CASSLGGNQETQYF
D: TRBD2; size: .; V: TRBV4-1; J: TRBJ2-1; DNA: TGCGCCAGCAGCCAAGTCCTGGCGGGGGACAATGAGCAGTTCTTC; CDR3: CASSQVLAGDNEQFF
D: TRBD1; size: .; V: TRBV19; J: TRBJ1-1; DNA: TGTGCCAGTAGTCAGGGGGTAAACGTTGAAGCTTTCTTT; CDR3: CASSQGVNVEAFF
D: .; size: .; V: TRBV18; J: TRBJ1-1; DNA: TGTGCCAGCTCAGCTGGGGGGGTTAACACTGAAGCTTTCTTT; CDR3: CASSAGGVNTEAFF
D: .; size: .; V: TRBV20-1; J: TRBJ2-1; DNA: TGCAGTGCTAGAGATACTTCGGGGAAGTTCTTC; CDR3: CSARDTSGKFF
D: .; size: .; V: TRBV14; J: TRBJ2-4; DNA: TGTGCCAGCAGCCAAGGGACAGCTAGGGCCAAAAACATTCAGTACTTC; CDR3: CASSQGTARAKNIQYF
D: .; size: .; V: TRBV10-3; J: TRBJ2-1; DNA: TGTGCCTCTCGCCGAGTTAGCTCCTACAATGAGCAGTTCTTC; CDR3: CASRRVSSYNEQFF
D: .; size: .; V: TRBV2; J: TRBJ1-5; DNA: TGTGCCAGCAGTTTCACGGACACAAGACAATATCAGCCCCAGCATTTT; CDR3: CASSFTDTRQYQPQHF
D: TRBD1; size: .; V: TRBV5-8; J: TRBJ1-6; DNA: TGTGCCAGCAGCTTCGTCCGGGACAGTGGGACATCACCCCTCCACTTT; CDR3: CASSFVRDSGTSPLHF
D: .; size: .; V: TRBV21-1; J: TRBJ1-6; DNA: TGTGCCAGCATCCCACTCGTTCTTCCTGATAATTCACCCCTCCACTTT; CDR3: CASIPLVLPDNSPLHF
D: TRBD1; size: .; V: TRBV28; J: TRBJ1-4; DNA: TGTGCCAGCAGGTCGACAGGGGGAAGGAACGAAAAACTGTTTTTT; CDR3: CASRSTGGRNEKLFF
D: .; size: .; V: TRBV24-1; J: TRBJ2-3; DNA: TGTGCCACCAGTGGTCCCCTAGCAGATACGCAGTATTTT; CDR3: CATSGPLADTQYF
D: .; size: .; V: TRBV12-3/TRBV12-4; J: TRBJ1-1; DNA: TGTGCCAGCAGTTTTAGAGAGAACACTGAAGCTTTCTTT; CDR3: CASSFRENTEAFF
D: TRBD1; size: .; V: TRBV5-1; J: TRBJ1-6; DNA: TGCGCCAGCAGCTTGGCGACAGGGAATAATTCACCCCTCCACTTT; CDR3: CASSLATGNNSPLHF
D: TRBD1; size: .; V: TRBV19; J: TRBJ1-1; DNA: TGTGCCAGTAGTCGGGACAGAAACACTGAAGCTTTCTTT; CDR3: CASSRDRNTEAFF
D: .; size: .; V: TRBV19; J: TRBJ1-6; DNA: TGTGCCAGTAACCAGGGGTCCTCCTATAATTCACCCCTCCACTTT; CDR3: CASNQGSSYNSPLHF
D: TRBD1; size: .; V: TRBV4-1; J: TRBJ1-1; DNA: TGCGCCAGCAGCGGATCCGGGACAGCGAACACTGAAGCTTTCTTT; CDR3: CASSGSGTANTEAFF
D: TRBD2; size: .; V: TRBV2; J: TRBJ2-5; DNA: TGTGCCAGCAGTCGACGGGGGGGCCTCTTAGAGACCCAGTACTTC; CDR3: CASSRRGGLLETQYF
D: .; size: .; V: TRBV6-5; J: TRBJ2-3; DNA: TGTGCCAGCAGTTACTCTGCGGGGGCCACAGATACGCAGTATTTT; CDR3: CASSYSAGATDTQYF
D: .; size: .; V: TRBV4-2; J: TRBJ1-6; DNA: TGTGCCAGCAGCCAAGATCGTCTGGGGCCCTCAGGTTCACCCCTCCACTTT; CDR3: CASSQDRLGPSGSPLHF
D: TRBD2; size: .; V: TRBV27; J: TRBJ2-7; DNA: TGTGCCAGCAGTTTGTCGGGGGGAACCTACGAGCAGTACTTC; CDR3: CASSLSGGTYEQYF
D: .; size: once; V: TRBV29-1; J: TRBJ2-5; DNA: TGCAGCGTTGGAGGAGAGGCCGCGTACTTC; CDR3: CSVGGEAAYF
D: TRBD1; size: .; V: TRBV27; J: TRBJ2-1; DNA: TGTGCCAGCAGAACCGGGACAGCGTCCTACAATGAGCAGTTCTTC; CDR3: CASRTGTASYNEQFF
D: TRBD1; size: once; V: TRBV4-1; J: TRBJ1-1; DNA: TGCGCCAGCAGCCAAGATCTTACAGGGGGCGGGGGAACTGAAGCTTTCTTT; CDR3: CASSQDLTGGGGTEAFF
D: .; size: .; V: TRBV7-3; J: TRBJ2-6; DNA: TGTGCCAGCAGCTTAACAAGGATTGCGGCTGGGGCCAACGTCCTGACTTTC; CDR3: CASSLTRIAAGANVLTF
D: .; size: .; V: TRBV7-3; J: TRBJ2-2; DNA: TGTGCCAGCAGCTTATCTCGGGGGACGGTGAACACCGGGGAGCTGTTTTTT; CDR3: CASSLSRGTVNTGELFF
D: .; size: .; V: TRBV5-1; J: TRBJ2-5; DNA: TGCGCCAGCAGCTACCGGGCCGCGGGAGAGACCCAGTACTTC; CDR3: CASSYRAAGETQYF
D: TRBD2; size: .; V: TRBV5-1; J: TRBJ2-5; DNA: TGCGCCAGCAGCTCTAGCTCTCTCACTAGCGGGGGGCTGGAGACCCAGTACTTC; CDR3: CASSSSSLTSGGLETQYF
D: .; size: .; V: TRBV9; J: TRBJ2-1; DNA: TGTGCCAGCAGCGTACAGGGGTTAAGGAATGAGCAGTTCTTC; CDR3: CASSVQGLRNEQFF
D: TRBD1; size: .; V: TRBV7-8; J: TRBJ2-7; DNA: TGTGCCAGCAGCTTCGAGACAGGGAGTTATGGGCTACGTGAGCAGTACTTC; CDR3: CASSFETGSYGLREQYF
D: .; size: .; V: TRBV3-1/TRBV3-2; J: TRBJ2-3; DNA: TGTGCCAGCAGCCTCAACCCGGGGGGCACAGATACGCAGTATTTT; CDR3: CASSLNPGGTDTQYF
D: .; size: .; V: TRBV18; J: TRBJ1-1; DNA: TGTGCCAGCTCACCCCTGACAGGGAACACTGAAGCTTTCTTT; CDR3: CASSPLTGNTEAFF
D: TRBD1; size: few; V: TRBV4-2; J: TRBJ2-3; DNA: TGTGCCAGCAGCCAAGATTCGGGAAAGGGGGCCGATACGCAGTATTTT; CDR3: CASSQDSGKGADTQYF
D: .; size: .; V: TRBV12-3/TRBV12-4; J: TRBJ1-1; DNA: TGTGCCAGCAGTTTTACGGGGACTGAAGCTTTCTTT; CDR3: CASSFTGTEAFF
D: .; size: .; V: TRBV5-4; J: TRBJ2-7; DNA: TGTGCCAGCAGCTTGGGTACCTACGAGCAGTACTTC; CDR3: CASSLGTYEQYF
D: TRBD1; size: .; V: TRBV6-5; J: TRBJ2-5; DNA: TGTGCCAGCAGGGGACAGGGGGTGGGGACCCAGTACTTC; CDR3: CASRGQGVGTQYF
D: .; size: few; V: TRBV6-5; J: TRBJ2-1; DNA: TGTGCCACCGGCGTGGCTAGAGGGTTCGGTGAGCAGTTCTTC; CDR3: CATGVARGFGEQFF
D: TRBD2; size: .; V: TRBV28; J: TRBJ2-3; DNA: TGTGCCAGCAGTCTTAGCGGGGGGGCCAGGGATACGCAGTATTTT; CDR3: CASSLSGGARDTQYF
D: TRBD1; size: .; V: TRBV2; J: TRBJ2-3; DNA: TGTGCCAGCAGTCTGATGGACAGGGGTTTTACAGATACGCAGTATTTT; CDR3: CASSLMDRGFTDTQYF
D: TRBD1; size: .; V: TRBV19; J: TRBJ1-4; DNA: TGTGCCAGTCAAGAGGACAGGGGATCGCTTGGTGAAAAACTGTTTTTT; CDR3: CASQEDRGSLGEKLFF
D: .; size: .; V: TRBV3-1/TRBV3-2; J: TRBJ1-2; DNA: TGTGCCAGCAGCCCAGCCGGGACACTGTTAGGGGGCTACACCTTC; CDR3: CASSPAGTLLGGYTF
D: .; size: .; V: TRBV2; J: TRBJ1-1; DNA: TGTGCCAGCAGGGCGGCCAGGGGTCAAAACACTGAAGCTTTCTTT; CDR3: CASRAARGQNTEAFF
D: .; size: once; V: TRBV5-4; J: TRBJ1-3; DNA: TGTGCCAGCAGCTTGGGTCAAGAGGCCCATTTT; CDR3: CASSLGQEAHF
D: .; size: .; V: TRBV5-1; J: TRBJ1-5; DNA: TGCGCCAGCAGCTGGGGGGAGAGCAATCAGCCCCAGCATTTT; CDR3: CASSWGESNQPQHF
D: TRBD1; size: .; V: TRBV10-3; J: TRBJ1-1; DNA: TGTGCCATCACCCGGACAGGGGACACTGAAGCTTTCTTT; CDR3: CAITRTGDTEAFF